The 19 T cell receptor beta chains below all came from one sample that was sequenced in a study of cytomegalovirus exposure and HLA in healthy donors. PCR primers comprised 60 Vbeta and 13 Jbeta primers. Clones were read by immunoSEQ multiplex PCR, and TCRdb kept only the in-frame ones, dropping some. The sample lists 150,000 to 200,000 clones; roughly 84% were seen once. The sequencing sample was made of PBMCs. The receptor source for this set is a man between 18 and 35 years old in good health and CMV-seropositive.

This clone has just a few counts. The chain couples TRBV10-3 to TRBJ2-7; a possible D gene is TRBD1 (5 bases). Germline V gene data show CDR1 as ENHRY and CDR2 as SYGVKD. This CDR3 spans 13 amino acids. Trimming took off 3 bases at V and 7 bases at J, with 13 bases between the two ends. CDR3 loop: CAISDTGGGEQYF. The CDR3 nucleotides are TGTGCCATCAGTGACACAGGTGGTGGGGAGCAGTACTTC.

The chain uses TRBV5-8 and TRBJ2-2, with 13 nucleotides matching TRBD2. The V gene's germline CDR1 is SGHTS and CDR2 YDEGEE. V shed 3 bases and J 3 bases; nucleotides not matched to a gene: 2. This CDR3 region has 16 residues. In DNA form, the CDR3 reads TGTGCCAGCAGCTGGACTAGCGGGGGATACACCGGGGAGCTGTTTTTT. Its translation is CASSWTSGGYTGELFF.

The chain joins TRBV10-3 to TRBJ2-5; 9 bases map to TRBD2. CDR1 and CDR2 (germline): ENHRY, SYGVKD. J was trimmed by 1 base and V by 11 bases; bases with no gene match: 5. This CDR3 is 13 amino acids long. The DNA of the CDR3 is TGTGCCGTGCAGCGGGGGGCCCAAGAGACCCAGTACTTC. Translated: CAVQRGAQETQYF.

Only a few counts were recorded for this clone. The chain links TRBV25-1 to TRBJ1-2; possibly TRBD1 for D (6 bases). V dropped 2 bases and J dropped 8 bases, with 15 bases sitting between them. Germline CDR1 MGHDK, CDR2 SYGVNS. The CDR3 runs to 14 residues. The CDR3 loop reads CASSEQGNRYGYTF. In DNA form, the CDR3 reads TGTGCCAGCAGTGAACAGGGGAACAGATACGGCTACACCTTC.

V gene TRBV5-5 combines with J gene TRBJ2-2; D might be TRBD2 (6 bases). CDR1 and CDR2 from the germline V gene are SGHKS and YYEKEE (reference sequence). There are 15 residues in the CDR3. The germline V and J ends were trimmed by 4 bases and 3 bases, with 13 bases remaining between them. CDR3 sequence: CASSRRGSDTGELFF. CDR3 DNA: TGTGCCAGCAGCCGACGGGGGTCGGACACCGGGGAGCTGTTTTTT. Combining the CDR3 with reference TRBV5-5 and TRBJ2-2 gives the whole variable domain DAGVTQSPTHLIKTRGQQVTLRCSPISGHKSVSWYQQVLGQGPQFIFQYYEKEERGRGNFPDRFSARQFPNYSSELNVNALLLGDSALYLCASSRRGSDTGELFFGEGSRLTVL.

The J gene is TRBJ2-7, the V gene TRBV9; TRBD1 might be the D (6 bases). Germline V CDR1 and CDR2: SGDLS, YYNGEE. The CDR3 spans 14 residues. Trimming left V 3 bases short and J 7 bases short, with 17 bases between. CDR3 in amino acids: CASSESTGIGEQYF. For the CDR3, the DNA is TGTGCCAGCAGCGAGTCCACAGGGATTGGAGAGCAGTACTTC.

The chain couples TRBV5-4 to TRBJ1-6; D is possibly TRBD1 (6 bases). V dropped 6 bases and J dropped 4 bases, with 20 bases sitting between them. Germline CDR1 is SGHNT and CDR2 is YYREEE (reference sequence). CDR3 length: 17 amino acids. Here the CDR3 reads CASTLGGAGPYNSPLHF. CDR3 in DNA: TGTGCCAGCACTCTGGGGGGGGCAGGCCCTTATAATTCACCCCTCCACTTT.

This chain uses TRBV9 with TRBJ2-5, with TRBD2 matching over 11 bases. Losses at the gene ends were 5 bases for V and 6 bases for J; bases not matched to a gene: 15. Germline-derived CDR1 and CDR2 are SGDLS and YYNGEE. The CDR3 totals 17 residues. The CDR3 sequence: CASRESDSGGVWKTQYF. DNA for the CDR3: TGTGCCAGCAGGGAGAGTGATAGCGGGGGGGTCTGGAAGACCCAGTACTTC.

This clone was observed a few times. This rearrangement joins TRBV19 to TRBJ1-1; maybe TRBD1 (5 bases). Germline-derived CDR1 and CDR2 are LNHDA and SQIVND (reference sequence). Trimming took 4 bases from V and 6 from J, leaving 15 bases between them. This CDR3 spans 14 amino acids. CDR3 DNA: TGTGCCAGTAGTAAGTTTACAGGCAACGCTGAAGCTTTCTTT. Residues: CASSKFTGNAEAFF. Full variable domain (remainder filled in from reference TRBV19 and TRBJ1-1): DGGITQSPKYLFRKEGQNVTLSCEQNLNHDAMYWYRQDPGQGLRLIYYSQIVNDFQKGDIAEGYSVSREKKESFPLTVTSAQKNPTAFYLCASSKFTGNAEAFFGQGTRLTVV.

To note about this clone: Other nucleotide sequences from this sample produce the same CDR3. V and J are TRBV18 and TRBJ1-1; maybe TRBD1 (5 bases). The CDR3 is made up of 13 amino acids. From germline, CDR1 is KGHSH and CDR2 LQKENI. Trimming removed 3 bases at V and 1 base at J, with 6 bases between. CDR3 bases: TGTGCCAGCTCACCCCAGGGGAACACTGAAGCTTTCTTT. Translation gives CASSPQGNTEAFF.

The V call is TRBV5-6, the J call TRBJ1-1; 8 positions match TRBD1. The CDR3 sequence is 15 residues long. The trim removed 3 bases at V and 0 bases at J, leaving 4 bases unmatched. Germline CDR1 and CDR2: SGHDT and YYEEEE. DNA of the CDR3: TGTGCCAGCAGCTGGAGGGACAGGTTGAACACTGAAGCTTTCTTT. Translation gives CASSWRDRLNTEAFF. The whole variable domain, filled in from reference TRBV5-6 and TRBJ1-1, reads DAGVTQSPTHLIKTRGQQVTLRCSPKSGHDTVSWYQQALGQGPQFIFQYYEEEERQRGNFPDRFSGHQFPNYSSELNVNALLLGDSALYLCASSWRDRLNTEAFFGQGTRLTVV.

This chain connects TRBV7-9 to TRBJ1-3; D not resolved. Looked up from germline, CDR1 is SEHNR and CDR2 is FQNEAQ (reference sequence). V dropped 5 bases and J dropped 0 bases, with 17 bases sitting between them. CDR3 size: 17 residues. The CDR3 region has the DNA TGTGCCAGCAGCCACCAGGCGAGTACCCGCTCTGGAAACACCATATATTTT. It specifies CASSHQASTRSGNTIYF.

The chain combines TRBV15 with TRBJ1-5; 8 bases line up with TRBD1. CDR1 is LNHNV, CDR2 YYDKDF, per germline (reference sequence). V lost 3 bases and J lost 0; bases outside the gene matches: 4. The CDR3 length is 16 residues. The CDR3 nucleotides read TGTGCCACCAGCAGTGGACAGGGAGGTAGCAATCAGCCCCAGCATTTT. It codes for CATSSGQGGSNQPQHF.

The chain is built from TRBV2 and TRBJ1-3, with D unclear. CDR3 size: 14 residues. Germline CDR1 reads SNHLY; CDR2 reads FYNNEI. The V end was cut by 7 bases, the J end by 0 bases, with 10 bases between. CDR3 in amino acids: CASTTAASGNTIYF. The CDR3 coding sequence is TGTGCCAGCACTACAGCGGCCTCTGGAAACACCATATATTTT.

The rearrangement uses TRBV28 and TRBJ2-1; 14 nucleotides agree with TRBD2. Germline V gene sequence: CDR1 MDHEN, CDR2 SYDVKM. Trimming cost V 6 bases and J 10 bases; bases outside gene matches: 8. The CDR3 runs 15 residues. The CDR3 bases are TGTGCCAGCAGGTCAGGGACTAGCGGGGGCCAAGAGCAGTTCTTC. Its protein is CASRSGTSGGQEQFF.

About this clone itself: A junction boundary mismatches the germline segment, possibly from a read error. The genes are TRBV7-6 and TRBJ1-1, with a possible D match to TRBD1 (5 bases). CDR1 is SGHVS, CDR2 FNYEAQ, per germline. The CDR3 contains 13 residues. The CDR3 sequence: CASRFGGNAEAFF. In DNA form, the CDR3 reads TGTGCCAGCAGGTTCGGGGGGAACGCTGAAGCTTTCTTT.

This chain connects TRBV5-4 to TRBJ1-1; no clear D gene. Trimming left V 4 bases short and J 3 bases short, with 4 bases between. Per germline, CDR1 SGHNT and CDR2 YYREEE (reference sequence). CDR3 length: 11 amino acids. CDR3 loop: CASSLDTEAFF. For the CDR3, the DNA is TGTGCCAGCAGCCTAGACACTGAAGCTTTCTTT.

J is TRBJ1-4 and V is TRBV14; a possible D gene is TRBD1 (6 bases). The CDR3 contains 13 residues. Deletions cut 4 bases from V and 12 bases from J, with 15 bases between. Per germline, CDR1 SGHDN and CDR2 FVKESK. The CDR3, as DNA: TGTGCCAGCAGCCGGAACAGGGTTGGGGAACTGTTTTTT. Amino acid sequence: CASSRNRVGELFF.

The V gene is TRBV10-1, the J gene TRBJ1-4; 9 nucleotides line up with TRBD1. The CDR3 length is 15 residues. Germline CDR1 and CDR2: WNHNN and SYGVQD (reference sequence). J was trimmed by 8 bases and V by 10 bases; bases with no gene match: 14. Written as DNA, the CDR3 is TGCGCCACCATGAAACCGGGACAGGGTGGGGAAAAACTGTTTTTT. Amino acids: CATMKPGQGGEKLFF.